Detailed here is one T cell receptor (beta chain). The record originates from a study of cytomegalovirus exposure and HLA in healthy donors. CDR1 and CDR2 from the germline V gene are SGHRS and YFSETQ. The CDR3 sequence is 14 residues long. With 7 bases removed from V and 0 bases from J, the gap between germline ends came to 12 bases. Vbeta (60) and Jbeta (13) primers were used in the PCR. Here immunoSEQ multiplex PCR was the method, and the copy in TCRdb shows in-frame clones only, minus some. The data show under 130,000 clones, approximately 69% seen once. The TCR was taken from a man aged 25 to 40 in good health and CMV-seronegative. The V and J genes are TRBV5-1 and TRBJ2-3; maybe TRBD1 (6 bases). The material sequenced was PBMCs. CDR3 loop: CASQTGQSTDTQYF. DNA of the CDR3: TGCGCCAGCCAGACAGGACAAAGCACAGATACGCAGTATTTT.